The rows below give T cell receptor beta chains drawn from one sample of a study of shared clonotypes between healthy human individuals. Assay: immunoSEQ multiplex PCR; the TCRdb copy retains only in-frame clones and omits some. The sample has about 2.1 million clones, approximately 92% seen once; the top ten hold less than 2%. The sequencing input was naive CD8+ T cells from PBMCs. Every receptor here comes from a man aged 18 to 29 in good health. Some clones in this sample may be carry-over from other donors' samples. The CDR3 runs from the conserved cysteine through the conserved F or W. The order of the fields is D gene, J gene, V gene, clone size, CDR3 protein, CDR3 DNA. The D gene is left open where the match is weak. A clone size is listed for some rows: how often the clone was seen (once, few, many), or a class if it is expanded.

.,TRBJ1-5,TRBV7-9,once,CASSTTGQPQHF,TGTGCCAGCAGCACCACGGGTCAGCCCCAGCATTTT
.,TRBJ1-2,TRBV4-1,.,CASSQDRGAGSGYTF,TGCGCCAGCAGCCAAGATCGGGGGGCAGGAAGTGGCTACACCTTC
TRBD2,TRBJ2-7,TRBV4-1,.,CASSQGPWEGSHEQYF,TGCGCCAGCAGCCAAGGGCCTTGGGAGGGCTCCCACGAGCAGTACTTC
TRBD2,TRBJ2-5,TRBV5-4,.,CASSLNRGRAQETQYF,TGTGCCAGCAGCTTGAATCGCGGGAGGGCCCAAGAGACCCAGTACTTC
.,TRBJ2-5,TRBV7-9,once,CASSLPQGDQETQYF,TGTGCCAGCAGCTTACCACAGGGAGACCAAGAGACCCAGTACTTC
TRBD1,TRBJ1-1,TRBV6-1,once,CASSGNRGGTGEAFF,TGTGCCAGCAGTGGGAACAGGGGTGGGACAGGGGAAGCTTTCTTT
TRBD1,TRBJ1-5,TRBV28,.,CASSRDSHNQPQHF,TGTGCCAGCAGTCGGGACAGTCACAATCAGCCCCAGCATTTT
TRBD1,TRBJ2-1,TRBV9,.,CASSEYLGTGASSGIYNEQFF,TGTGCCAGCAGCGAGTATCTCGGGACAGGGGCCTCTTCGGGGATCTACAATGAGCAGTTCTTC
TRBD2,TRBJ2-1,TRBV7-9,.,CASRDWDYSDEQFF,TGTGCCAGCAGAGATTGGGACTATTCTGATGAGCAGTTCTTC
.,TRBJ2-3,TRBV28,once,CASSLGSSGDTQYF,TGTGCCAGCAGTTTGGGCTCCTCGGGAGATACGCAGTATTTT
.,TRBJ1-1,TRBV14,.,CASSHMGVNTEAFF,TGTGCCAGCAGTCACATGGGGGTTAACACTGAAGCTTTCTTT
.,TRBJ2-2,TRBV7-3,.,CASSLDGELFF,TGTGCCAGCAGCTTAGACGGGGAGCTGTTTTTT
TRBD1,TRBJ1-2,TRBV19,.,CASMGQEINYGYTF,TGTGCCAGTATGGGACAGGAGATCAACTATGGCTACACCTTC
.,TRBJ2-5,TRBV25-1,.,CASSESESEETQYF,TGTGCCAGCAGTGAATCGGAAAGTGAAGAGACCCAGTACTTC
TRBD2,TRBJ2-1,TRBV4-2,.,CASSPTSGGYNEQFF,TGTGCCAGCAGCCCCACTAGCGGGGGCTACAATGAGCAGTTCTTC
.,TRBJ2-6,TRBV11-2,once,CASSWNTGSTGANVLTF,TGTGCCAGCAGCTGGAACACCGGGTCCACTGGGGCCAACGTCCTGACTTTC
.,TRBJ2-1,TRBV12-5,.,CASGLGDEQFF,TGTGCTAGTGGTTTGGGGGATGAGCAGTTCTTC
.,TRBJ2-1,TRBV7-9,.,CASSSRTIGDEQFF,TGTGCCAGCAGCTCAAGGACCATTGGGGATGAGCAGTTCTTC
TRBD1,TRBJ1-5,TRBV28,.,CASSLLPGGSQPQHF,TGTGCCAGCAGTTTATTGCCAGGGGGCAGCCAGCCCCAGCATTTT
.,TRBJ2-7,TRBV13,.,CASSFRYEQYF,TGTGCCAGCAGCTTCAGGTACGAGCAGTACTTC
.,TRBJ1-1,TRBV29-1,few,CSVGLGNTEAFF,TGCAGCGTTGGACTGGGGAACACTGAAGCTTTCTTT
.,TRBJ2-7,TRBV19,.,CATQLAGEQYF,TGTGCCACCCAATTAGCCGGCGAGCAGTACTTC
.,TRBJ1-1,TRBV6-6,.,CASSYWAGEVAFF,TGTGCCAGCAGTTACTGGGCAGGGGAGGTAGCTTTCTTT
.,TRBJ2-1,TRBV27,.,CASTRPVRSTDEQFF,TGTGCCAGCACTCGCCCTGTGAGGAGTACCGATGAGCAGTTCTTC
.,TRBJ1-2,TRBV27,.,CASSGDNYGYTF,TGTGCCAGCAGCGGGGATAACTATGGCTACACCTTC
.,TRBJ1-1,TRBV7-9,few,CASSPVGLMNTEAFF,TGTGCCAGCAGCCCGGTAGGACTTATGAACACTGAAGCTTTCTTT
.,TRBJ2-3,TRBV19,once,CASSIRQHTDTQYF,TGTGCCAGTAGTATACGACAGCACACAGATACGCAGTATTTT
.,TRBJ2-7,TRBV4-1,once,CASSQVAGVTYEQYF,TGCGCCAGCAGCCAAGTCGCAGGGGTGACCTACGAGCAGTACTTC
.,TRBJ2-7,TRBV6-1,.,CASSERVSYEQYF,TGTGCCAGCAGTGAAAGGGTCAGCTACGAGCAGTACTTC
TRBD2,TRBJ2-7,TRBV25-1,.,CASSDEGLAREQYF,TGTGCCAGCAGTGATGAGGGACTAGCTCGCGAGCAGTACTTC
.,TRBJ1-2,TRBV23-1,.,CASSQLETEVTYGYTF,TGCGCCAGCAGTCAATTGGAGACAGAGGTCACCTATGGCTACACCTTC
.,TRBJ1-5,TRBV28,.,CASSLARDQPQHF,TGTGCCAGCAGTTTAGCCAGGGATCAGCCCCAGCATTTT
TRBD1,TRBJ2-1,TRBV11-2,.,CASSPWGRQGDEQFF,TGTGCCAGCAGCCCATGGGGACGCCAGGGGGATGAGCAGTTCTTC
.,TRBJ2-5,TRBV5-1,.,CASSWGPQETQYF,TGCGCCAGCAGCTGGGGTCCCCAAGAGACCCAGTACTTC
.,TRBJ1-1,TRBV4-1,.,CASSQKIRDGDTEAFF,TGCGCCAGCAGCCAAAAGATCCGGGACGGAGATACTGAAGCTTTCTTT
.,TRBJ1-3,TRBV4-1,.,CASSQDSGNGNTIYF,TGCGCCAGCAGCCAAGATTCCGGGAATGGAAACACCATATATTTT
.,TRBJ1-1,TRBV10-2,.,CASSEAFLSTEAFF,TGCGCCAGCAGTGAGGCCTTTCTTTCCACTGAAGCTTTCTTT
.,TRBJ2-2,TRBV28,few,CASSNGAGELFF,TGTGCCAGCAGCAATGGAGCCGGGGAGCTGTTTTTT
TRBD2,TRBJ2-5,TRBV13,.,CASSSRTSQETQYF,TGTGCCAGCAGCTCCCGGACTAGTCAAGAGACCCAGTACTTC
TRBD1,TRBJ1-2,TRBV29-1,.,CSGRGTGFGGYTF,TGCAGCGGACGGGGGACAGGGTTCGGCGGCTACACCTTC
.,TRBJ1-2,TRBV27,.,CASSPGGRIYGYTF,TGTGCCAGCAGCCCAGGAGGGCGGATCTATGGCTACACCTTC
.,TRBJ2-1,TRBV2,.,CASRGDYSSSYNEQFF,TGTGCCAGCAGGGGTGACTACTCCAGCTCCTACAATGAGCAGTTCTTC
.,TRBJ2-7,TRBV9,.,CASSADGGPAYEQYF,TGTGCCAGCAGCGCGGACGGAGGTCCCGCCTACGAGCAGTACTTC
TRBD2,TRBJ2-1,TRBV18,.,CASSPKTSGRVSEGEQFF,TGTGCCAGCTCACCCAAGACTAGCGGGAGAGTAAGTGAGGGTGAGCAGTTCTTC